These T cell receptor beta chains were read from a single sample in a study of radiation and T cells in renal cell carcinoma. Sequencing used immunoSEQ multiplex PCR; TCRdb keeps in-frame clones, though not all of them. In the table there are roughly 160,000 clones, about 88% of which are singletons. The material sequenced was blood, taken from a patient whose treatment included radiotherapy and nephrectomy. The receptors were gathered from a woman aged 45 to 65 with renal cell carcinoma. The CDR3 runs from the conserved cysteine through the conserved F or W. The order of the fields is clone size, V gene, D gene, J gene, CDR3 protein, CDR3 DNA. D genes are given only for firm matches. Only some rows state a clone size, as once, few, many or a class for expanded clones.

NA,TRBV19,NA,TRBJ2-6,CASSIYRDGANVLTF,TGTGCCAGTAGTATTTACAGGGATGGGGCCAACGTCCTGACTTTC
NA,TRBV7-3,NA,TRBJ2-7,CASSVGGPYSYEQYF,TGTGCCAGCAGCGTGGGGGGTCCCTACTCCTACGAGCAGTACTTC
NA,TRBV19,TRBD2,TRBJ2-5,CASSIVAGAETQYF,TGTGCCAGTAGTATAGTAGCGGGGGCTGAGACCCAGTACTTC
NA,TRBV2,TRBD1,TRBJ1-2,CASRLQGSTNYGYTF,TGTGCCAGCAGATTACAGGGGTCCACTAACTATGGCTACACCTTC
once,TRBV19,NA,TRBJ2-5,CASSPQGSKKTQYF,TGTGCCAGTAGTCCACAGGGTAGTAAAAAGACCCAGTACTTC
NA,TRBV4-2,NA,TRBJ2-7,CASSYTGRYEQYF,TGTGCCAGCAGCTACACAGGGCGCTACGAGCAGTACTTC
NA,TRBV9,TRBD1,TRBJ1-1,CASSVVGTGLNTEAFF,TGTGCCAGCAGCGTGGTGGGGACAGGGTTGAACACTGAAGCTTTCTTT
NA,TRBV2,NA,TRBJ2-3,CASSSLAGGADTQYF,TGTGCCAGCAGTTCCTTGGCCGGCGGCGCAGATACGCAGTATTTT
NA,TRBV9,NA,TRBJ1-2,CASSSTVFSNYGYTF,TGTGCCAGCAGCTCAACAGTTTTCTCTAACTATGGCTACACCTTC
NA,TRBV6-1,NA,TRBJ1-1,CASKRNGEAFF,TGTGCCAGCAAGCGTAACGGTGAAGCTTTCTTT
NA,TRBV7-2,NA,TRBJ2-3,CASSLVIFGGGQDTQYF,TGTGCCAGCAGCTTAGTTATCTTCGGAGGGGGCCAAGATACGCAGTATTTT
NA,TRBV7-2,NA,TRBJ1-5,CASSLVINSNQPQHF,TGTGCCAGCAGCTTAGTGATAAACAGCAATCAGCCCCAGCATTTT
few,TRBV5-1,TRBD1,TRBJ1-2,CASSLNLDRGYGYTF,TGCGCCAGCAGCCTAAACTTGGACAGGGGGTATGGCTACACCTTC
NA,TRBV20-1,TRBD1,TRBJ1-1,CSAGQGAEAFF,TGCAGTGCTGGACAGGGAGCAGAAGCTTTCTTT
NA,TRBV7-8,NA,TRBJ2-1,CASITSGWATFYNEQFF,TGTGCCAGCATCACTTCAGGGTGGGCTACGTTTTACAATGAGCAGTTCTTC
NA,TRBV6-6,NA,TRBJ2-1,CASSYSYGGWLF,TGTGCCAGCAGTTACTCGTACGGGGGCTGGCTCTTC
NA,TRBV5-1,TRBD1,TRBJ1-1,CASSALTGTNTEAFF,TGCGCCAGCAGCGCTCTGACAGGGACGAACACTGAAGCTTTCTTT
NA,TRBV10-1,NA,TRBJ2-3,CASSEARTDTQYF,TGCGCCAGCAGTGAAGCTCGCACAGATACGCAGTATTTT
NA,TRBV7-2,NA,TRBJ2-5,CASSLALGTQYF,TGTGCCAGCAGCTTAGCCTTGGGTACCCAGTACTTC
NA,TRBV28,NA,TRBJ2-2,CASKRLGSDTGELFF,TGTGCCAGCAAAAGGTTGGGCTCGGACACCGGGGAGCTGTTTTTT
NA,TRBV7-2,TRBD2,TRBJ2-7,CASSLGLAIAYEQYF,TGTGCCAGCAGCTTAGGACTAGCGATTGCCTACGAGCAGTACTTC
NA,TRBV18,NA,TRBJ1-1,CASSETGMNTEAFF,TGTGCCAGCTCAGAGACAGGCATGAACACTGAAGCTTTCTTT
NA,TRBV13,NA,TRBJ1-1,CASSLRRILNTEAFF,TGTGCCAGCAGCTTACGAAGGATACTGAACACTGAAGCTTTCTTT
once,TRBV28,NA,TRBJ1-2,CASRLGGGYGYTF,TGTGCCAGCAGGTTAGGGGGGGGCTATGGCTACACCTTC
NA,TRBV6-6,TRBD1,TRBJ2-5,CASSYSGQGQETQYF,TGTGCCAGCAGTTACAGCGGACAGGGCCAAGAGACCCAGTACTTC
once,TRBV11-3,TRBD1,TRBJ2-7,CASSSQGANEQYF,TGTGCCAGCAGCTCGCAGGGGGCCAACGAGCAGTACTTC
NA,TRBV11-2,NA,TRBJ2-7,CASSLGQVGDEQYF,TGTGCCAGCAGCTTAGGGCAGGTCGGAGACGAGCAGTACTTC
NA,TRBV2,NA,TRBJ2-3,CASSPRTSTDTQYF,TGTGCCAGCAGCCCTCGAACCTCCACAGATACGCAGTATTTT
once,TRBV7-9,NA,TRBJ1-1,CASSFVRDTEAFF,TGTGCCAGCAGCTTCGTCCGAGACACTGAAGCTTTCTTT
once,TRBV5-1,NA,TRBJ1-2,CASSGSPGLGYGYTF,TGCGCCAGCAGCGGCTCGCCGGGGCTAGGCTATGGCTACACCTTC
NA,TRBV9,TRBD1,TRBJ2-5,CASSWTGDLQETQYF,TGTGCCAGCAGCTGGACAGGGGACTTACAAGAGACCCAGTACTTC
NA,TRBV6-5,NA,TRBJ1-3,CASSYSTDAGNTIYF,TGTGCCAGCAGTTACTCGACGGATGCTGGAAACACCATATATTTT
NA,TRBV6-5,NA,TRBJ1-1,CASSYSGGADTEAFF,TGTGCCAGCAGTTACTCGGGGGGCGCGGACACTGAAGCTTTCTTT
NA,TRBV5-4,TRBD1,TRBJ2-7,CASRGGQGSYEQYF,TGTGCCAGCAGGGGGGGACAGGGTTCCTACGAGCAGTACTTC
NA,TRBV7-3,TRBD1,TRBJ1-1,CASSLQGAVNTEAFF,TGTGCCAGCAGCCTACAGGGGGCCGTGAACACTGAAGCTTTCTTT
once,TRBV7-2,TRBD1,TRBJ2-7,CASSTDRAYEQYF,TGTGCCAGCAGCACAGACAGGGCCTACGAGCAGTACTTC
NA,TRBV30,NA,TRBJ1-1,CAWSKGRGNTEAFF,TGTGCCTGGAGTAAGGGAAGAGGGAACACTGAAGCTTTCTTT
NA,TRBV9,NA,TRBJ1-6,CASSVEGSPLHF,TGTGCCAGCAGCGTAGAGGGTTCACCCCTCCACTTT
NA,TRBV14,NA,TRBJ2-3,CASSRTDTQYF,TGTGCCAGCAGCCGGACAGATACGCAGTATTTT
NA,TRBV5-1,NA,TRBJ1-3,CASSLPTEASGNTIYF,TGCGCCAGCAGCCTCCCAACGGAGGCCTCTGGAAACACCATATATTTT
NA,TRBV19,TRBD2,TRBJ2-4,CASSFRTSGGRIGKNIQYF,TGTGCCAGTAGTTTCAGGACTAGCGGGGGCAGGATAGGCAAAAACATTCAGTACTTC
NA,TRBV4-1,TRBD1,TRBJ1-2,CASSQDRDSHYGYTF,TGCGCCAGCAGCCAAGATAGGGACAGTCACTATGGCTACACCTTC
once,TRBV7-3,TRBD1,TRBJ2-3,CASSPDRATDTQYF,TGTGCCAGCAGCCCTGACAGGGCTACAGATACGCAGTATTTT
NA,TRBV7-8,NA,TRBJ2-7,CASSRNRDEQYF,TGTGCCAGCAGCCGAAACAGGGACGAGCAGTACTTC
NA,TRBV6-5,NA,TRBJ1-1,CASSYFPQAEAFF,TGTGCCAGCAGTTACTTTCCGCAGGCTGAAGCTTTCTTT
NA,TRBV7-2,NA,TRBJ2-7,CASSLGSDNGYEQYF,TGTGCCAGCAGCTTAGGTAGTGACAACGGCTACGAGCAGTACTTC
once,TRBV4-2,NA,TRBJ1-5,CASNQQEGSNQPQHF,TGTGCCAGCAACCAACAGGAGGGTAGCAATCAGCCCCAGCATTTT
NA,TRBV19,NA,TRBJ1-4,CASRAGLSGKEKLFF,TGTGCCAGTAGGGCTGGACTCTCGGGGAAAGAAAAACTGTTTTTT
NA,TRBV7-9,NA,TRBJ2-3,CASSTVVDTQYF,TGTGCCAGCAGCACAGTGGTAGATACGCAGTATTTT
NA,TRBV23-1,NA,TRBJ2-1,CASSLSGMELNNEQFF,TGCGCCAGCAGTCTTTCGGGTATGGAATTGAACAATGAGCAGTTCTTC
few,TRBV4-2,TRBD1,TRBJ1-1,CASSQDVYRGSTEAFF,TGTGCCAGCAGCCAAGATGTGTACAGGGGGAGCACTGAAGCTTTCTTT
NA,TRBV6-1,TRBD2,TRBJ2-1,CASQRSGGEYNEQFF,TGTGCCAGCCAGAGGAGCGGGGGGGAATACAATGAGCAGTTCTTC
once,TRBV7-2,TRBD2,TRBJ2-3,CASSLLAGVDTQYF,TGTGCCAGCAGCTTGCTAGCGGGGGTGGATACGCAGTATTTT
NA,TRBV10-1,NA,TRBJ1-1,CASRSGGNTEAFF,TGCGCCAGCAGATCGGGCGGGAACACTGAAGCTTTCTTT
NA,TRBV6-1,NA,TRBJ1-5,CSSGQGNSNQPQHF,TGTTCCTCTGGGCAGGGTAATAGCAATCAGCCCCAGCATTTT
once,TRBV5-4,NA,TRBJ1-2,CASSPRVAEYGYTF,TGTGCCAGCAGCCCCCGAGTGGCAGAATATGGCTACACCTTC
once,TRBV11-3,NA,TRBJ1-1,CASSTGGHTEAFF,TGTGCCAGCAGCACTGGGGGACACACTGAAGCTTTCTTT
NA,TRBV7-2,TRBD1,TRBJ2-7,CASSPQPGQAAYEQYF,TGTGCCAGCAGCCCTCAGCCGGGACAGGCGGCCTACGAGCAGTACTTC
NA,TRBV5-1,NA,TRBJ1-3,CASSLGPSSGNTIYF,TGCGCCAGCAGCTTGGGGCCTAGCTCTGGAAACACCATATATTTT